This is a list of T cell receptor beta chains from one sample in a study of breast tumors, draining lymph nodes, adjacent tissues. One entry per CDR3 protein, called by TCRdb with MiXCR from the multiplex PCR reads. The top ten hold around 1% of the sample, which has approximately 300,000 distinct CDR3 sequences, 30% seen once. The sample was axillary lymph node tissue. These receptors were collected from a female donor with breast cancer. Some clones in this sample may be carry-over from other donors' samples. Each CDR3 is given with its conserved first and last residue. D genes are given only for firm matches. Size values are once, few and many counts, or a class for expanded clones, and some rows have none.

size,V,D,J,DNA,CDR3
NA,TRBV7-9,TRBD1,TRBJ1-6,TGTGCCAGCAGCTTAGGGAACTCAGGGGGTTCACCCCTCCACTTT,CASSLGNSGGSPLHF
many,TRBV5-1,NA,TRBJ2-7,TGCGCCAGCAGCTTGGTTATTAACCCCTACGAGCAGTACTTC,CASSLVINPYEQYF
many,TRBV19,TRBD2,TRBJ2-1,TGTGCCAGTAGTCCACTAGCGGGAGTTTCCTACAATGAGCAGTTCTTC,CASSPLAGVSYNEQFF
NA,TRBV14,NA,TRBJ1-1,TGTGCCAGCAGCCCGGACAAAGGGAATGAAGCTTTCTTT,CASSPDKGNEAFF
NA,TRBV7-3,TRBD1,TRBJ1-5,TGTGCCAGCAGCTTACCAGTGGGAGGTGACAGGGCCAATCAGCCCCAGCATTTT,CASSLPVGGDRANQPQHF
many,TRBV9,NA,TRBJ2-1,TGTGCCAGCAGCGTAGAAACCGACCCTCCTCGGGAGCAGTTCTTC,CASSVETDPPREQFF
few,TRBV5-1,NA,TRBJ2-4,TGCGCCAGCAGCTTGGGACGCAGGGACAAAAACATTCAGTACTTC,CASSLGRRDKNIQYF
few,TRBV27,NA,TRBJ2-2,TGTGCCAGCAGTTCCAGGGATCGGGAGCTGTTTTTT,CASSSRDRELFF
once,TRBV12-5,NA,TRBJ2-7,TGTGCTTGTGGTTTGGTACCCCCGTGGGGGGAAGGGAGGTCCTACGAGCAGTACTTC,CACGLVPPWGEGRSYEQYF
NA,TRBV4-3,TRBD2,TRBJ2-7,TGCGCCAGCAGCCAGTGGCCAGGCTTTAGCGCAGCGGGAGGCAGGAGCTCCTACGAGCAGTACTTC,CASSQWPGFSAAGGRSSYEQYF
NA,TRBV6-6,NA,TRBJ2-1,TGTGCCAGCAGTCACCTGGACTACTCCTACAATGAGCAGTTCTTC,CASSHLDYSYNEQFF
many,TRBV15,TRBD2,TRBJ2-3,TGTGCCACCAGCAGAGATGTGGCGGGAGGGCCCAGAGATACGCAGTATTTT,CATSRDVAGGPRDTQYF
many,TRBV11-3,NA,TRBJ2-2,TGTGCCAGCAGCCCCCGAGTAGGCGGGGAGCTGTTTTTT,CASSPRVGGELFF
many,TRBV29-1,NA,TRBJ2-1,TGCAGCGTTGAAGCGGGATTTAGGGATGAGCAGTTCTTC,CSVEAGFRDEQFF
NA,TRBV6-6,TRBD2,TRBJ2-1,TGTGCCAGCAGTTACTCGGGGTTCGGGGGGGGTAACAATGAGCAGTTCTTC,CASSYSGFGGGNNEQFF
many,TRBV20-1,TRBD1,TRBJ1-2,TGCAGTGCTAGTCCTGCGGGACAGAATAACTATGGCTACACCTTC,CSASPAGQNNYGYTF
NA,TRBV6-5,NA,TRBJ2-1,TGTGCCAGCAGTTACCTCAGGAGCGCAAGCTCCTACAATGAGCAGTTCTTC,CASSYLRSASSYNEQFF
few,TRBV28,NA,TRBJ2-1,TGTGCCAGCAGTTCTCTATTGGGGAATGAGCAGTTCTTC,CASSSLLGNEQFF
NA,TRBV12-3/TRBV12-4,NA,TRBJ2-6,TGTGCCAGCAGTTTAGGGCACCCTGGGGCCAACGTCCTGACTTTC,CASSLGHPGANVLTF
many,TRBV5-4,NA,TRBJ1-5,TGTGCCAGCAGCTTCGGGGGGGATCAGCCCCAGCATTTT,CASSFGGDQPQHF